This TCR beta chain was recovered during a study of T cells in Graves' hyperthyroidism and ophthalmopathy. Germline V gene sequence: CDR1 LGHDT, CDR2 YNNKEL (reference sequence). The CDR3 is made up of 12 amino acids. V was pared by 4 bases and J by 7 bases, with 8 bases between. This clonotype was counted between two and nine times. Antigen: not known. At least 3 on the Clinical Activity Score was recorded for ophthalmopathy patients, who also had NOSPECS grade at least 4 and duration under 3 months. TCR beta CDR3 region amplification was performed from RNA transcripts. Researchers ran a first-round RT-PCR on the TCR CDR3 using the HTBI primer set. TCRdb passed the multiplex PCR reads through MiXCR, listing each CDR3 protein once. The table shows 390,000 or so distinct CDR3 sequences, with about 14% occurring only once. Points from the study as a whole: Peripheral blood also featured most of the thyroid clonotypes expanded above 0.001.

The receptor's source is a man between 18 and 35 years old with Graves' ophthalmopathy. The sequencing input was blood. The V gene is TRBV3-1, the J gene TRBJ2-1, with D perhaps matching TRBD2 (5 bases). CDR3 protein: CASSPGENEQFF. The DNA of the CDR3 is TGTGCCAGCAGCCCCGGGGAAAATGAGCAGTTCTTC.